These 25 T cell receptor beta chains share one sample of origin, sequenced in a study of blood T cell repertoires in COVID-19. Libraries were prepared by immunoSEQ multiplex PCR; TCRdb keeps only in-frame clonotypes and omits some of them. Found here are roughly 400,000 clones, roughly 84% of them singletons; the top ten hold about 1.5%. The sequenced material came from PBMCs or T cells enriched from blood (not recorded which). The receptors stem from a young woman who had been exposed to COVID-19.

This chain connects TRBV4-2 to TRBJ1-5; TRBD1 is a possible D gene (6 bases). Between the trimmed V and J ends, which lost 0 bases and 6 bases, there was a span of 12 bases. CDR1 is LGHNA and CDR2 is YNFKEQ in the germline V gene. The CDR3 is 15 residues long. CDR3 coding DNA: TGTGCCAGCAGCCAAGACAGGGGTGAGAGTCAGCCCCAGCATTTT. Protein: CASSQDRGESQPQHF.

The chain uses TRBV27 and TRBJ2-1; 11 nucleotides agree with TRBD2. Trimming at V came to 0 bases and at J to 7 bases, leaving 2 bases not matched to a gene. From germline, CDR1 is MNHEY and CDR2 SMNVEV (reference sequence). CDR3 size: 15 residues. The CDR3 coding sequence is TGTGCCAGCAGTTTATCCCCTAGCGGGAGGAATGAGCAGTTCTTC. This codes for CASSLSPSGRNEQFF.

The chain uses TRBV19 and TRBJ1-5; 8 bases are shared with TRBD1. V was pared by 1 base and J by 7 bases, with 6 bases of the junction left unmatched. Germline assignment: CDR1 LNHDA and CDR2 SQIVND (reference sequence). The CDR3 extends over 15 amino acids. DNA for the CDR3: TGTGCCAGTAGTATAGCAACAGGGGGGGGACAGCCCCAGCATTTT. Protein sequence: CASSIATGGGQPQHF. Based on the CDR3 plus reference TRBV19 and TRBJ1-5, the full variable domain is DGGITQSPKYLFRKEGQNVTLSCEQNLNHDAMYWYRQDPGQGLRLIYYSQIVNDFQKGDIAEGYSVSREKKESFPLTVTSAQKNPTAFYLCASSIATGGGQPQHFGDGTRLSIL.

The chain recombines TRBV19 with TRBJ1-3; D perhaps matches TRBD1 (5 bases). Looked up from germline, CDR1 is LNHDA and CDR2 is SQIVND (reference sequence). The CDR3 covers 15 residues. Trimming cost V 6 bases and J 2 bases, with 14 bases left between them. CDR3 residues: CASRSRETAGNTIYF. CDR3 in DNA: TGTGCCAGTAGGAGCAGGGAAACGGCTGGAAACACCATATATTTT.

The rearrangement joins TRBV10-3 to TRBJ2-7; 7 bases agree with TRBD1. V lost 5 bases to trimming and J lost 4 bases; unmatched junction nucleotides: 5. The CDR3 runs to 13 residues. From germline, CDR1 is ENHRY and CDR2 SYGVKD. The CDR3 DNA reads TGTGCCATCAGTCTAGGGACAGCTTACGAGCAGTACTTC. Translation: CAISLGTAYEQYF.

V is TRBV7-9 and J is TRBJ2-1, with TRBD2 identical over 8 bases. V shed 5 bases, J shed 6 bases, and the junction held 9 bases outside the gene matches. The germline V gene encodes CDR1 SEHNR and CDR2 FQNEAQ (reference sequence). The CDR3 sequence is 15 residues long. This CDR3 is CASSPASGSVNEQFF. The CDR3, as DNA: TGTGCCAGCAGCCCCGCCAGCGGGAGTGTCAATGAGCAGTTCTTC.

CDR3: CASSQDPQGANNSPLHF. Written as DNA, the CDR3 is TGCGCCAGCAGCCAAGATCCGCAGGGGGCAAATAATTCACCCCTCCACTTT. The rearrangement links TRBV4-3 to TRBJ1-6; 8 positions match TRBD1. V trimming: 0 bases; J trimming: 5 bases; junction bases outside the gene matches: 6. The CDR3 has 17 amino acids. Per germline, CDR1 LGHNA and CDR2 YSLEER.

This chain uses TRBV29-1 with TRBJ2-1; D is ambiguous. V lost 8 bases to trimming and J lost 4 bases, with 12 bases between them. Germline assignment: CDR1 SQVTM and CDR2 ANQGSEA. This CDR3 contains 12 residues. Written as DNA, the CDR3 is TGCAGCCTTCGGCAGGCGTACAATGAGCAGTTCTTC. It codes for CSLRQAYNEQFF.

This CDR3 is CASSVGPADRTVQETQYF. CDR3 nucleotide sequence: TGTGCCAGCAGCGTAGGTCCAGCCGACCGGACAGTTCAAGAGACCCAGTACTTC. This sequence joins TRBV9 and TRBJ2-5, with D possibly being TRBD1 (6 bases). CDR3 length: 18 residues. Germline V gene data show CDR1 as SGDLS and CDR2 as YYNGEE. Trimming stripped 0 bases from V and 2 bases from J, with 20 bases between.

The V gene is TRBV6-2 or TRBV6-3, the J gene TRBJ2-6; 7 bases fit TRBD1. The CDR3 extends over 15 amino acids. Trimming took 5 bases from V and 0 from J; bases not matched to a gene: 1. Germline CDR1 reads MNHEY; CDR2 reads SVGEGT. The CDR3 sequence is CASSRTGSGANVLTF. DNA of the CDR3: TGTGCCAGCAGTCGGACAGGCTCTGGGGCCAACGTCCTGACTTTC.

This chain joins TRBV28 and TRBJ1-5, with 11 bases fitting TRBD1. The CDR3 is made up of 16 amino acids. J was trimmed by 4 bases and V by 5 bases; bases with no gene match: 7. The germline CDR1 and CDR2 sequences are MDHEN and SYDVKM. The CDR3 sequence is CASSPGQGVGNQPQHF. The DNA for the CDR3 is TGTGCCAGCAGTCCGGGACAGGGGGTCGGGAATCAGCCCCAGCATTTT.

This clone came up once. The chain links TRBV28 to TRBJ2-3; D is unresolved. Trimming left V 5 bases short and J 4 bases short, with 4 bases between. Looked up from germline, CDR1 is MDHEN and CDR2 is SYDVKM. The CDR3 is 11 amino acids. In DNA, the CDR3 is TGTGCCAGCAGTAGAGCAGATACGCAGTATTTT. Translated: CASSRADTQYF. Supplemented by reference TRBV28 and TRBJ2-3, the full variable domain reads DVKVTQSSRYLVKRTGEKVFLECVQDMDHENMFWYRQDPGLGLRLIYFSYDVKMKEKGDIPEGYSVSREKKERFSLILESASTNQTSMYLCASSRADTQYFGPGTRLTVL.

This chain connects TRBV7-8 to TRBJ2-1; 9 bases fit TRBD1. The CDR3 length is 15 residues. Trimming removed 2 bases from V and 6 bases from J; junction bases left unmatched: 5. Germline V gives CDR1 SGHVS, CDR2 FQNEAQ. This CDR3 reads CASSLTGTGFNEQFF. In nucleotides, the CDR3 is TGTGCCAGCAGCTTAACCGGGACAGGGTTCAATGAGCAGTTCTTC.

The sample holds one count of this clone. This chain connects TRBV7-9 to TRBJ2-1, with D possibly being TRBD2 (6 bases). Trimming shortened V by 8 bases and J by 5 bases, and 19 bases separated the two germline ends. This CDR3 contains 15 residues. The germline CDR1 and CDR2 sequences are SEHNR and FQNEAQ (reference sequence). DNA of the CDR3: TGTGCCAGCGAAGGAGCGGGCCCGGCGAACAATGAGCAGTTCTTC. This codes for CASEGAGPANNEQFF.

The chain joins TRBV19 to TRBJ2-5, with 7 bases fitting TRBD1. V trimming: 5 bases; J trimming: 4 bases; junction bases outside the gene matches: 7. From germline, CDR1 is LNHDA and CDR2 SQIVND (reference sequence). The CDR3 sequence is 14 residues long. The CDR3 DNA reads TGTGCCAGTAGTTCACTGACAGGGTCAGAGACCCAGTACTTC. Residues: CASSSLTGSETQYF. Based on the CDR3 plus reference TRBV19 and TRBJ2-5, the full variable domain is DGGITQSPKYLFRKEGQNVTLSCEQNLNHDAMYWYRQDPGQGLRLIYYSQIVNDFQKGDIAEGYSVSREKKESFPLTVTSAQKNPTAFYLCASSSLTGSETQYFGPGTRLLVL.

The V gene is TRBV2, the J gene TRBJ1-5; possibly TRBD1 for D (5 bases). Trimming removed 8 bases at V and 3 bases at J, with 11 bases between. The CDR3 consists of 13 residues. Looked up from germline, CDR1 is SNHLY and CDR2 is FYNNEI. The CDR3 is CASQTGYNQPQHF. CDR3 bases: TGTGCCAGCCAAACAGGTTACAATCAGCCCCAGCATTTT.

The rearrangement joins TRBV18 to TRBJ1-2, with D perhaps TRBD1 (5 bases). Trimming pared 8 bases from V and 5 bases from J, leaving 21 bases between. CDR1 is KGHSH, CDR2 LQKENI, per germline. The CDR3 covers 15 residues. CDR3 sequence reads: CASDAGLTRGYGYTF. CDR3 coding DNA: TGTGCCAGCGATGCGGGACTCACCCGGGGATATGGCTACACCTTC. Full variable domain (remainder filled in from reference TRBV18 and TRBJ1-2): NAGVMQNPRHLVRRRGQEARLRCSPMKGHSHVYWYRQLPEEGLKFMVYLQKENIIDESGMPKERFSAEFPKEGPSILRIQQVVRGDSAAYFCASDAGLTRGYGYTFGSGTRLTVV.

The chain couples TRBV7-9 to TRBJ2-1, with 11 bases fitting TRBD1. The CDR3 spans 15 residues. The junction had 6 bases not matched to a gene; V was cut back by 5 bases and J by 6 bases. Germline CDR1 and CDR2: SEHNR and FQNEAQ (reference sequence). This CDR3 is CASSDGQGASNEQFF. CDR3 in DNA: TGTGCCAGCAGCGATGGACAGGGGGCGTCCAATGAGCAGTTCTTC.

J is TRBJ1-3 and V is TRBV3-1 (or the pseudogene TRBV3-2); TRBD1 might be the D (5 bases). Trimming pared 1 base from V and 7 bases from J, leaving 14 bases between. The germline V gene has CDR1 LGHDT and CDR2 YNNKEL (reference sequence). The CDR3 sequence is 15 residues long. DNA of the CDR3: TGTGCCAGCAGCCAAGGCAGGGCCCTCCCGAACACCATATATTTT. It translates to CASSQGRALPNTIYF.

The chain has TRBV11-2 and TRBJ2-7; 12 bases agree with TRBD2. The CDR3 has 16 residues. V gave up 7 bases and J gave up 7 bases; unmatched junction bases: 14. CDR1 SGHAT and CDR2 FQNNGV come from the germline V gene. The CDR3 region is CASNRLAGAPAGEQYF. As DNA, the CDR3 is TGTGCCAGCAACCGACTAGCGGGGGCTCCTGCGGGGGAGCAGTACTTC.

The chain joins TRBV11-2 to TRBJ2-5; 8 bases are shared with TRBD1. Germline-derived CDR1 and CDR2 are SGHAT and FQNNGV. The CDR3 length is 15 residues. Germline trimming cut 2 bases from V and 1 base from J; bases unmatched to any gene: 3. CDR3 bases: TGTGCCAGCAGCTTATGGGGACAGGTCCAAGAGACCCAGTACTTC. This encodes CASSLWGQVQETQYF.

This sequence joins TRBV7-2 and TRBJ1-3, with D possibly TRBD1 on 5 matching bases. V was shortened by 4 bases and J by 4 bases, with 17 bases between the two germline ends. CDR3 length: 16 amino acids. The germline V gene has CDR1 SGHTA and CDR2 FQGNSA. The CDR3, as DNA: TGTGCCAGCAGCTACAGAACCGGGACTCCCGGAAACACCATATATTTT. Its translation: CASSYRTGTPGNTIYF. The variable domain in full, completed from reference TRBV7-2 and TRBJ1-3, reads GAGVSQSPSNKVTEKGKDVELRCDPISGHTALYWYRQSLGQGLEFLIYFQGNSAPDKSGLPSDRFSAERTGGSVSTLTIQRTQQEDSAVYLCASSYRTGTPGNTIYFGEGSWLTVV.

This clone appeared once. The V gene is TRBV24-1, the J gene TRBJ2-2, with D possibly TRBD1 on 6 matching bases. The CDR3 has 13 amino acids. The V and J ends lost 2 bases and 9 bases respectively, with 9 bases between them. CDR1 KGHDR and CDR2 SFDVKD come from the germline V gene. CDR3 in amino acids: CATSDYRERELFF. In nucleotides, the CDR3 is TGTGCCACCAGTGATTACAGGGAGAGGGAGCTGTTTTTT.

This chain uses TRBV6-5 with TRBJ2-7; 7 bases are shared with TRBD2. This CDR3 region has 15 residues. Trimming at V came to 6 bases and at J to 3 bases, leaving 11 bases not matched to a gene. Germline CDR1 and CDR2: MNHEY and SVGAGI. The DNA for the CDR3 is TGTGCCAGCAGCCTTTATCGGGGGGATCACTACGAGCAGTACTTC. Encoded protein: CASSLYRGDHYEQYF.

The rearrangement links TRBV2 to TRBJ2-1; 9 nucleotides line up with TRBD1. The germline V gene has CDR1 SNHLY and CDR2 FYNNEI. There are 15 residues in the CDR3. V was clipped by 6 bases and J by 9 bases; unmatched bases: 12. CDR3 sequence reads: CASSIRDRADSEQFF. CDR3 sequence (DNA): TGTGCCAGCAGCATCAGGGACAGGGCTGATAGTGAGCAGTTCTTC.